The sequence of this T cell receptor beta chain was determined in a study of T cell repertoires in cytomegalovirus infection. J gave up 5 bases and V 7 bases, and 7 bases lay outside the gene matches. The CDR3 consists of 15 residues. TCRdb re-called the reads with MiXCR, one entry per CDR3 protein. The sample yields about 530,000 distinct CDR3 sequences, more than 25% seen once. The rearrangement uses TRBV12-3 or TRBV12-4 and TRBJ2-1; 11 nucleotides agree with TRBD2. The specimen sequenced was PBMCs. The receptor comes from a human donor in good health (CMV status not recorded). Some clones in this sample may be carry-over from other donors' samples. CDR3: CASTMGLAVNNEQFF. CDR3 nucleotides: TGTGCCAGCACCATGGGACTAGCGGTAAACAATGAGCAGTTCTTC.